Detailed here is one T cell receptor beta chain. Its antigen is currently not known. The record has no base qualities; no much larger clone is one base away. Library construction relied on the immunoSEQ multiplex PCR assay. TCRdb took this table from immuneACCESS and kept in-frame rearrangements with V and J called. Such tables lack part of the clones; where checked against another copy, unresolved V genes explain under half of the gap, and the rest is unexplained. In all, the sample holds 75,000 to 100,000 clones, and around 90% of those were seen once. The top ten clonotypes cover approximately 3% of the sample. This specimen belongs to a study of control samples from healthy donors and cancer patients (dated by TCRdb to the early 2020s). Germline trimming amounts to 3 bases on V and 3 bases on J, with 12 as the count of junction bases outside the gene matches. CDR3 length: 19 amino acids, cysteine to phenylalanine. Just the 57-base CDR3 DNA is kept, in frame starting at base 1. CDR1 is given as KGHDR and CDR2 as SFDVKD, both from the germline V gene.

The receptor was isolated from a human donor in good health. The donor label of this sample is uncertain. This receptor chain uses TRBV24-1 and TRBJ2-1; TRBD1 aligns with 11 central bases. The sample comprised blood. The CDR3 is CATSDPNPGGTGGYNEQFF. Here is the DNA: TGTGCCACCAGTGATCCAAACCCGGGCGGGACAGGGGGCTACAATGAGCAGTTCTTC.